The entry that follows covers one T cell receptor beta chain sequence. This record belongs to a study of cytomegalovirus exposure and HLA in healthy donors. PCR was performed using 60 Vbeta and 13 Jbeta primers. The table came from immunoSEQ multiplex PCR; TCRdb's copy has only in-frame clones and leaves some out. The data show about 140,000 clones, about 70% seen once. Germline V gene data show CDR1 as KGHSH and CDR2 as LQKENI. V dropped 0 bases and J dropped 0; count of bases not matched to a gene: 6. This CDR3 is 19 amino acids long. The sequenced sample consisted of PBMCs. This sequence joins TRBV18 and TRBJ2-6; the match to TRBD1 covers 9 bases. This clonotype was obtained from a man aged 18 to 29 in good health and CMV-seronegative. CDR3 bases: TGTGCCAGCTCACCACCGTTCGGGACAGGGAGCTCTGGGGCCAACGTCCTGACTTTC. As protein: CASSPPFGTGSSGANVLTF.